This T cell receptor (beta chain) was sequenced for a study of T cells in Graves' hyperthyroidism and ophthalmopathy (dated by TCRdb to between 2017 and 2020). Broadly, across the study: Peripheral blood samples were taken at initial diagnosis, before any treatment was given. In roughly six Graves' hyperthyroidism patients, the study also compared T-cell repertoires from thyroid tissue with T-cell repertoires from blood. Prospective prediction of ophthalmopathy was tested in an independent validation cohort consisting of 18 hyperthyroidism patients and 15 to 17 patients who later progressed to ophthalmopathy. After blood sampling, hyperthyroidism patients were treated with methimazole at a starting dose of 30 mg daily, and ophthalmopathy patients were treated with high-dose intravenous methylprednisolone. A discovery cohort of approximately 100 patients, approximately 45 with Graves' ophthalmopathy and about 58 with stable Graves' hyperthyroidism, was used to find distinguishing TCR V-J signatures. The 100 or so discovery patients were randomly divided into training and test sets at a 7:3 ratio. The paper reports TCR Vbeta CDR3 sequencing of 130 to 150 peripheral blood samples: under 45 ophthalmopathy, around 80 hyperthyroidism and roughly 17 progressor patients. Overall study results and their limits: A 13 V-J signature model separated ophthalmopathy from stable hyperthyroidism, with 87.88% sensitivity and roughly 81% specificity in cross-validation and 80%/75% in testing. During validation, the model predicted progression to ophthalmopathy a median of around 7 months ahead of onset, with roughly 65% sensitivity and 72.22% specificity. Blood samples also contained most of the expanded thyroid clonotypes (frequency above 0.001), which suggests that blood repertoires may reflect thyroid immune responses. Sample size was not statistically predetermined, and investigators were not blinded to group allocation.

Ophthalmopathy patients had moderately to severely active disease, Clinical Activity Score of at least 3, NOSPECS grade of at least 4, and duration under 3 months. Patients with uncontrolled infections, other autoimmune diseases, pregnancy or lactation were excluded. Diagnoses were based on clinical symptoms, serum thyroxine and TRAb, thyroid ultrasound and orbital computed tomography. PBMCs were isolated from 7.5 to 10 ml of fresh peripheral blood by Ficoll-Paque density gradient centrifugation. Trizol reagent was used to extract total RNA, and RNA quality was then checked on an Agilent 2100 Bioanalyzer. The TCR beta CDR3 regions were amplified from RNA transcripts. The TCR CDR3 was subjected to a first round of RT-PCR using the HTBI primer set and the Qiagen OneStep RT-PCR kit. The libraries were constructed in a second round of multiplex PCR and then size-selected and purified. The libraries were sequenced on an Illumina HiSeq2000 using paired-end 100 bp reads. In the source study's methods: SOAPnuke was used to process the raw data, removing reads that contained adapters or uncalled bases, had a mean Phred below 15, or lacked an exact match to the constant primer or identifier. COPE v1.2.5 was used to merge the high-quality paired reads, and each unique nucleotide sequence was defined as a clonotype. MiTCR v1.1 was used to align the clonotypes against IMGT TRBV, TRBD and TRBJ reference segments. Only V-J combinations with frequency above 0.0001, covering 98% to 99.2% of repertoires, were analysed. A TCS score was defined as the ratio of F50 (clonal expansion) to E x V (chaos), with BLOSUM62-based TCRdist applied between CDR3 peptides within each V-J. Welch's t-statistics and random forest reduced roughly 530 V-J features to 13, which were used in a naive Bayes classifier (R e1071). TCRdb handled the public reads itself, with Q25 trimming in fastp and clone calling in MiXCR, and kept productive beta chains. Each CDR3 protein gets just one entry, which takes the most common genes and DNA from the rows behind it. What appears here as the V and J calls and clone size reflects TCRdb's work, not the paper's. The sample includes 400,000 to 600,000 distinct CDR3 sequences, with approximately 16% observed a single time. The ten largest account for around 28% of the sample.

Concerning this clonotype: Its antigen is still unknown. Base qualities were left out, and no much larger clone turns up one base away.

CDR1 and CDR2 are read off the germline V gene (reference sequence) as DFQATT and SNEGSKA. Spanning cysteine to phenylalanine, the CDR3 consists of 15 amino acids. CDR3 DNA only is kept here, 45 bases in frame from base 1. Recombination joined TRBV20-1 with TRBJ2-1, with TRBD2 identical over 10 junction bases. The receptor was derived from a woman in her twenties or thirties with Graves' ophthalmopathy. The sample taken for sequencing was blood. Read as DNA, the sequence is TGCAGCCCCAACGTATACGCTAGCGGGAGCAATGAGCAGTTCTTC. Translation gives CSPNVYASGSNEQFF.